The 32 T cell receptor beta chains presented below share a single source sample, sequenced in a study of blood T cell repertoires in COVID-19. Data came from immunoSEQ multiplex PCR; TCRdb stores just in-frame clones and leaves some out. This table holds about 190,000 clones, 88% found once. The sample taken for sequencing was peripheral blood. The receptors originated from a man under 40 with acute or convalescent COVID-19.

The chain combines TRBV19 with TRBJ1-5; D ambiguous. Looked up from germline, CDR1 is LNHDA and CDR2 is SQIVND (reference sequence). The CDR3 is 15 amino acids. The V end lost 1 base, the J end lost 0 bases, and 7 bases lay between the germline ends. CDR3 coding DNA: TGTGCCAGTAGTATAGTCGCGGGTAGCAATCAGCCCCAGCATTTT. This encodes CASSIVAGSNQPQHF.

The gene calls are TRBV18 and TRBJ1-6, with 7 bases that match TRBD1. There are 15 residues in the CDR3. Germline V lookup: CDR1 KGHSH, CDR2 LQKENI. J was trimmed by 7 bases and V by 3 bases; bases with no gene match: 6. Written as DNA, the CDR3 is TGTGCCAGCTCACCGAGACAGGGAGAGAATTCACCCCTCCACTTT. Translating gives CASSPRQGENSPLHF. Full variable domain (rest looked up from reference TRBV18 and TRBJ1-6): NAGVMQNPRHLVRRRGQEARLRCSPMKGHSHVYWYRQLPEEGLKFMVYLQKENIIDESGMPKERFSAEFPKEGPSILRIQQVVRGDSAAYFCASSPRQGENSPLHFGNGTRLTVT.

The rearrangement uses TRBV7-9 and TRBJ2-7, with D hard to call. V lost 5 bases and J 4 bases, leaving 6 bases between the germline ends. The CDR3 sequence is 11 residues long. The germline V gene encodes CDR1 SEHNR and CDR2 FQNEAQ (reference sequence). The CDR3 spells CASSPLYEQYF. The CDR3, as DNA: TGTGCCAGCAGCCCTCTATACGAGCAGTACTTC.

In its sample, this clone was seen once. The rearrangement uses TRBV19 and TRBJ2-7, with 10 nucleotides matching TRBD2. The CDR3 extends over 16 amino acids. J lost 3 bases, V lost 5 bases, and 10 bases had no gene match. The germline V gene encodes CDR1 LNHDA and CDR2 SQIVND (reference sequence). For the CDR3, the DNA is TGTGCCAGTAGTCTCGGGCTAGCGGGGGCCCTCTACGAGCAGTACTTC. This gives the protein CASSLGLAGALYEQYF.

Note on this clone: Germline is not matched at one junction end, which may reflect a read error. V usage is TRBV5-4 and J usage is TRBJ2-5; D possibly matches TRBD1 or TRBD2 (5 bases each). This CDR3 contains 14 residues. Germline assignment: CDR1 SGHNT and CDR2 YYREEE (reference sequence). CDR3 protein: CASSLDTSQETQYF. CDR3 DNA: TGTGCCAGCAGTTTGGACACTAGCCAAGAGACCCAGTACTTC.

V is TRBV7-3 and J is TRBJ1-2; perhaps TRBD1 as D (6 bases). V dropped 5 bases and J dropped 4 bases, with 11 bases sitting between them. The germline V gene has CDR1 SGHTA and CDR2 FQGTGA. The CDR3 has 13 residues. CDR3 nucleotide sequence: TGTGCCAGCAGCCCCGGACAGTCCTATGGCTACACCTTC. This sequence encodes CASSPGQSYGYTF.

The chain links TRBV7-8 to TRBJ1-1; no clear D gene. The CDR3 runs 16 residues. V dropped 0 bases and J dropped 0 bases, with 11 bases sitting between them. CDR1 is SGHVS, CDR2 FQNEAQ, per germline. CDR3 loop: CASSLAVQQMNTEAFF. In DNA, the CDR3 is TGTGCCAGCAGCTTAGCGGTACAGCAGATGAACACTGAAGCTTTCTTT.

In DNA, the CDR3 is TGTGCCAGCACCGAATCGGCTAGCGGGGGGTTTGCAGATACGCAGTATTTT. Translated, it gives CASTESASGGFADTQYF. The chain joins TRBV7-9 to TRBJ2-3; 11 nucleotides line up with TRBD2. Germline CDR1 is SEHNR and CDR2 is FQNEAQ (reference sequence). The CDR3 is 17 amino acids. V dropped 7 bases and J dropped 4; count of bases not matched to a gene: 13.

This sequence joins TRBV30 and TRBJ1-2; D uncertain. From germline, CDR1 is GTSNPN and CDR2 SVGIG (reference sequence). This CDR3 has 13 amino acids. V was trimmed by 3 bases and J by 4 bases, leaving 12 bases between them. CDR3 nucleotide sequence: TGTGCCTGGAGACGGGTGAACGGCTATGGCTACACCTTC. Protein product: CAWRRVNGYGYTF.

The chain recombines TRBV4-1 with TRBJ2-5; D may be TRBD1 (7 bases). The CDR3 sequence is 18 residues long. With 1 base removed from V and 1 base from J, the gap between germline ends came to 19 bases. CDR1 and CDR2 (germline): MGHRA, YSYEKL. Here the CDR3 reads CASSQGRGLDRVQETQYF. CDR3 bases: TGCGCCAGCAGCCAAGGGAGGGGTCTAGACAGGGTCCAAGAGACCCAGTACTTC.

The rearrangement joins TRBV9 to TRBJ2-7; maybe TRBD2 (6 bases). The CDR3 covers 15 residues. Trimming left V 4 bases short and J 7 bases short, with 21 bases between. Germline V gene sequence: CDR1 SGDLS, CDR2 YYNGEE. This chain's CDR3 is CASSPTLAGPWEQYF. The CDR3 bases are TGTGCCAGCAGCCCAACCCTGGCGGGACCTTGGGAGCAGTACTTC.

The chain joins TRBV7-8 to TRBJ1-5; D unclear. The germline V and J ends were trimmed by 1 base and 3 bases, with 13 bases remaining between them. The CDR3 loop spans 16 amino acids. Germline CDR1 SGHVS, CDR2 FQNEAQ. The CDR3: CASSLVSQINNQPQHF. CDR3 DNA sequence: TGTGCCAGCAGCTTAGTTTCACAGATTAACAATCAGCCCCAGCATTTT.

The V call is TRBV12-5, the J call TRBJ1-1; D gene uncertain. The germline V gene encodes CDR1 LGHNT and CDR2 FRNRAP. V lost 0 bases and J lost 1, with 9 bases in between. The CDR3 loop spans 15 amino acids. This chain's CDR3 is CASGLVLRRNTEAFF. CDR3 bases: TGTGCTAGTGGTTTGGTACTGAGGAGGAACACTGAAGCTTTCTTT.

To note about this clone: One junction end disagrees with the germline gene, perhaps due to a read error. This chain links TRBV2 with TRBJ2-2; tentative D call: TRBD1 (6 bases). The length of the CDR3 is 15 residues. Germline assignment: CDR1 SNHLY and CDR2 FYNNEI. CDR3 bases: TGTGCCAGCAGAACCGGGACACAGAACGCCGGGGAGCTGTTTTTT. Translation: CASRTGTQNAGELFF.

This clone was seen a handful of times. This chain connects TRBV27 to TRBJ1-2; 7 bases agree with TRBD1. This CDR3 is built from 16 residues. V lost 7 bases to trimming and J lost 3 bases; unmatched junction nucleotides: 14. Germline CDR1 reads MNHEY; CDR2 reads SMNVEV (reference sequence). CDR3 sequence (DNA): TGTGCCAGCACCCGGGAAGGACCGGGACAGCACTATGGCTACACCTTC. Protein sequence: CASTREGPGQHYGYTF.

The rearrangement uses TRBV28 and TRBJ1-2, with D perhaps TRBD1 (6 bases). The CDR3 runs 14 residues. Germline assignment: CDR1 MDHEN and CDR2 SYDVKM. The V and J ends lost 4 bases and 5 bases respectively, with 14 bases between them. This CDR3 reads CASSSQQGEYGYTF. The DNA of the CDR3 is TGTGCCAGCAGTTCCCAACAGGGAGAATATGGCTACACCTTC.

CDR3 amino acids: CASSPEGWAGRNYGYTF. The CDR3 nucleotides read TGTGCCAGCAGCCCCGAAGGGTGGGCAGGGAGGAACTATGGCTACACCTTC. V is TRBV7-9 and J is TRBJ1-2; a weak D match, TRBD1 (5 bases). Germline V gene lookup returns CDR1 SEHNR and CDR2 FQNEAQ (reference sequence). Trimming cost V 5 bases and J 2 bases, with 21 bases left between them. The CDR3 covers 17 residues. The full variable domain, in which reference TRBV7-9 and TRBJ1-2 provide the parts outside the CDR3, is DTGVSQNPRHKITKRGQNVTFRCDPISEHNRLYWYRQTLGQGPEFLTYFQNEAQLEKSRLLSDRFSAERPKGSFSTLEIQRTEQGDSAMYLCASSPEGWAGRNYGYTFGSGTRLTVV.

This chain links TRBV3-1 (or the pseudogene TRBV3-2) with TRBJ2-7, with no clear D. V was clipped by 0 bases and J by 6 bases, with 12 bases between them. The CDR3 totals 14 residues. Germline CDR1 LGHDT, CDR2 YNNKEL (reference sequence). The CDR3 here is CASSQERNYGEQYF. The CDR3 DNA reads TGTGCCAGCAGCCAAGAGCGGAATTACGGCGAGCAGTACTTC.

This rearrangement joins TRBV19 to TRBJ2-7; maybe TRBD1 (7 bases). The CDR3 covers 15 residues. Germline CDR1 is LNHDA and CDR2 is SQIVND (reference sequence). Trimming cost V 2 bases and J 2 bases, with 13 bases left between them. This CDR3 reads CASSIPGGNPYEQYF. The CDR3, as DNA: TGTGCCAGTAGTATACCAGGGGGGAACCCCTACGAGCAGTACTTC.

This sequence joins TRBV2 and TRBJ2-4, with D possibly matching TRBD1 (6 bases). The CDR3 covers 15 residues. V was clipped by 3 bases and J by 7 bases, with 16 bases between them. Germline V lookup: CDR1 SNHLY, CDR2 FYNNEI. The CDR3 region is CASSDRRGTGNIQYF. Here the CDR3 DNA reads TGTGCCAGCAGTGATAGAAGGGGGACGGGGAACATTCAGTACTTC. Looking up the rest from reference TRBV2 and TRBJ2-4 gives the full variable domain: EPEVTQTPSHQVTQMGQEVILRCVPISNHLYFYWYRQILGQKVEFLVSFYNNEISEKSEIFDDQFSVERPDGSNFTLKIRSTKLEDSAMYFCASSDRRGTGNIQYFGAGTRLSVL.

The chain couples TRBV6-2 or TRBV6-3 to TRBJ1-6; perhaps TRBD1 as D (5 bases). The germline V and J ends were trimmed by 0 bases and 10 bases, with 13 bases remaining between them. The germline gives CDR1 MNHEY, CDR2 SVGEGT. This CDR3 comprises 15 residues. This CDR3 is CASSYSGQGLSPLHF. In DNA, the CDR3 is TGTGCCAGCAGTTACTCGGGCCAGGGTCTGTCACCCCTCCACTTT.

The gene calls are TRBV11-2 and TRBJ1-6, with a weak D call TRBD1 (6 bases). This CDR3 region has 18 residues. The germline CDR1 and CDR2 sequences are SGHAT and FQNNGV. V shed 3 bases and J shed 10 bases, with 25 bases lying between them. DNA for the CDR3: TGTGCCAGCAGCTTCGGATCTTCGGGCACAGGGTGGGGATCACCCCTCCACTTT. Its translation is CASSFGSSGTGWGSPLHF.

Written as DNA, the CDR3 is TGTGCCAGCAGCGTTACGACAGACTATAATTCACCCCTCCACTTT. It is translated as CASSVTTDYNSPLHF. The chain is built from TRBV9 and TRBJ1-6; TRBD1 is a possible D gene (5 bases). The V end was cut by 2 bases, the J end by 3 bases, with 9 bases between. Germline loops: CDR1 SGDLS, CDR2 YYNGEE. This CDR3 spans 15 amino acids.

The genes are TRBV4-1 and TRBJ1-2; 11 bases map to TRBD1. With 1 base clipped from V and 7 bases from J, the junction kept 2 bases outside the gene matches. The germline V gene encodes CDR1 MGHRA and CDR2 YSYEKL. The CDR3 covers 14 residues. The CDR3 region is CASSQAGTGGGYTF. The CDR3 DNA follows: TGCGCCAGCAGCCAAGCGGGGACAGGGGGTGGCTACACCTTC.

This chain connects TRBV27 to TRBJ1-5; 9 bases fit TRBD1. This CDR3 is 15 amino acids long. After removal of 5 bases from V and 6 bases from J, the junction contained 8 bases not matched to a gene. Germline V gene lookup returns CDR1 MNHEY and CDR2 SMNVEV (reference sequence). CDR3 region: CASSSGQGRTQPQHF. The CDR3 bases are TGTGCCAGCAGTAGTGGACAGGGGCGCACTCAGCCCCAGCATTTT.

The V call is TRBV7-2, the J call TRBJ2-5; 10 bases match TRBD2. The CDR3 extends over 14 amino acids. Per the germline V gene, CDR1 is SGHTA and CDR2 is FQGNSA. The V and J ends lost 7 bases and 5 bases, in that order; junction bases with no gene match: 7. The CDR3 loop reads CASTLAGVSETQYF. The CDR3 DNA is TGTGCCAGCACCCTAGCGGGAGTGTCGGAGACCCAGTACTTC.

The V and J genes are TRBV19 and TRBJ2-3; TRBD1 agrees at 8 bases. The junction had 2 bases not matched to a gene; V was cut back by 6 bases and J by 6 bases. CDR1 and CDR2 from the germline V gene are LNHDA and SQIVND (reference sequence). The CDR3 loop spans 12 amino acids. The CDR3 sequence is CASRRTGDTQYF. The CDR3 nucleotides are TGTGCCAGTAGGAGGACAGGGGATACGCAGTATTTT.

This clone was seen a single time. The chain combines TRBV3-1 (or the pseudogene TRBV3-2) with TRBJ2-7, with D perhaps TRBD1 (5 bases). From germline, CDR1 is LGHDT and CDR2 YNNKEL (reference sequence). V was trimmed by 0 bases and J by 6 bases, leaving 15 bases between them. This CDR3 comprises 15 residues. The CDR3 nucleotides are TGTGCCAGCAGCCAAGATCGGCGACAGCTGAGCGAGCAGTACTTC. This sequence encodes CASSQDRRQLSEQYF.

The chain employs TRBV7-3 and TRBJ1-1, with D tentatively TRBD1 (6 bases). V was clipped by 1 base and J by 3 bases, with 12 bases between them. CDR3 size: 15 residues. CDR1 and CDR2 (germline): SGHTA, FQGTGA. Written as DNA, the CDR3 is TGTGCCAGCAGCTTAATGGGGTGGGGGCACACTGAAGCTTTCTTT. Protein: CASSLMGWGHTEAFF.

The rearrangement links TRBV7-9 to TRBJ1-6; D is uncertain. The CDR3 length is 15 residues. Trimming left V 6 bases short and J 0 bases short, with 9 bases between. Germline V gene data show CDR1 as SEHNR and CDR2 as FQNEAQ (reference sequence). CDR3 nucleotide sequence: TGTGCCAGCAGACGGGAGACCTCCTATAATTCACCCCTCCACTTT. This gives the protein CASRRETSYNSPLHF. The whole variable domain, filled in from reference TRBV7-9 and TRBJ1-6, reads DTGVSQNPRHKITKRGQNVTFRCDPISEHNRLYWYRQTLGQGPEFLTYFQNEAQLEKSRLLSDRFSAERPKGSFSTLEIQRTEQGDSAMYLCASRRETSYNSPLHFGNGTRLTVT.

This clone was counted only a few times. This rearrangement joins TRBV7-8 to TRBJ1-3; TRBD1 agrees at 8 bases. Germline CDR1 and CDR2: SGHVS and FQNEAQ. The CDR3 spans 13 residues. V trimming: 4 bases; J trimming: 4 bases; junction bases outside the gene matches: 0. Written as DNA, the CDR3 is TGTGCCAGCAGCTGGGACAGGGGAAACACCATATATTTT. It codes for CASSWDRGNTIYF.

The chain has TRBV16 and TRBJ2-7, with D maybe TRBD1 (5 bases). The CDR3 sequence is 17 residues long. The ends were cut back, 2 bases at V and 3 bases at J, with 20 bases in the middle. Per the germline V gene, CDR1 is KGHSY and CDR2 is FQNENV. The CDR3 bases are TGTGCCAGCAGCCAACGCGCAGGGTTTGAATCTGGCTACGAGCAGTACTTC. This gives the protein CASSQRAGFESGYEQYF.